This note documents a single T cell receptor beta chain sequence. The antigen remains unidentified. The sample belongs to a study of blood T cells in healthy people across ages. Study observations and caveats: PBMCs were not sorted, which prevented a conclusive comparison of naive versus antigen-experienced cells.

A second 7 to 11 cycle PCR used barcoded and J-beta primers. TCRdb fed the 5' RACE reads into MiXCR, producing one record per CDR3 protein. The table includes about 680,000 distinct CDR3 sequences, more than 40% detected once. CDR1 is DFQATT, CDR2 SNEGSKA, per germline (reference sequence). V lost 7 bases to trimming and J lost 8 bases; unmatched junction nucleotides: 10. This CDR3 has 13 amino acids. The receptor was derived from a woman in her fifties or sixties in good health. The sequencing input was blood. The chain employs TRBV20-1 and TRBJ1-4, with 7 nucleotides matching TRBD1. The CDR3 loop is CSVPSGGQEKLFF. CDR3 coding DNA: TGCAGTGTTCCGTCAGGGGGTCAGGAAAAACTGTTTTTT.